This TCR beta chain emerged from a study of T cells after yellow fever vaccination (dated by TCRdb to the late 2010s). In terms of the full investigation: Libraries from fractions with low cell numbers were prepared with the SMART-Seq v4 Ultra Low Input RNA kit. Two healthy male donors made up the cohort, one aged 18 to 29 years and the other aged 30 to 40 years. Blood was drawn at multiple timepoints before and after primary and secondary immunization, with bulk PBMC replicates and cell subsets isolated. To track T-cell clones before and after primary and booster YFV17D yellow fever vaccination, bulk TCR alpha and beta repertoires were sequenced longitudinally. Beyond this particular receptor, the publication reports: Most clones expanded after primary vaccination (approximately 95% of CD4 and approximately 90% of CD8) were re-detected after the booster, suggesting that broad memory maintenance occurred. Because the study included only two donors, the extent to which the findings can be generalized is limited. Compared with the primary T-cell response, the secondary T-cell response was faster but weaker, reaching its peak on day 5 rather than on day 15. Computational filtering was needed because FACS-sorted repertoires could contain abundant contaminating clonotypes from the bulk population. A small fraction of clonotypes showed up in both the CD4 and CD8 compartments, probably as a result of convergent recombination.

The treatment or condition label corresponds to: live attenuated yellow fever vaccine strain. PBMCs were isolated from peripheral blood using a standard Ficoll-Paque protocol. CD4 and CD8 T-cell fractions were isolated with Dynabeads CD4 and CD8 positive selection kits. TriZol was used to extract RNA from bulk PBMCs, from CD4 and CD8 fractions, and from dextramer-positive and dextramer-negative fractions. V loses 6 bases of germline sequence and J loses 12 bases, and the interval between the two ends is 18 bases. Reading from cysteine to phenylalanine, the CDR3 counts 13 amino acids. Only the CDR3 DNA is retained, 39 bases long and in frame from the first base. This clonotype was found many times. The antigen it recognizes is unknown. No per-base quality is available; no much larger clone lies one base away. TCR cDNA was synthesized by 5'RACE template switching, which introduced a universal primer site and unique molecular identifiers. Priming of cDNA synthesis was performed from both the TCR alpha and TCR beta constant segments. Library amplification involved two PCR steps, and the second step added sample barcodes and sequencing adapters. Libraries were sequenced on Illumina HiSeq 2500 (2x100 bp) or NovaSeq (2x150 bp). The source study handled its data this way. MIGEC handled demultiplexing of reads and collapsing into UMI consensus sequences, while MiXCR performed V(D)J alignment. Using edgeR on replicate PBMC samples, clonotypes were called vaccine-responding if FDR was below 0.01 and the log2 fold change was above 5 up to day 15. CD4 or CD8 identity was assigned to each bulk clonotype according to whether the clonotype was present at higher abundance in the sequenced CD4 repertoire or the sequenced CD8 repertoire. TCRdb itself trimmed the public reads at Q25 with fastp, ran MiXCR and retained productive beta chains. Rows with a matching CDR3 protein are joined into one entry that keeps the most common DNA and genes. The V and J calls, along with clone size, are taken from TCRdb and not from the paper's own processing. The table for this sample lists 110,000 or so distinct CDR3 sequences; 7.2% of them were counted only once. The ten largest clonotypes hold approximately 2.7% of the sample.

The sequencing here drew on CD4+ T cells sorted from PBMCs, taken roughly seven weeks after the first yellow fever vaccination. Recombination connected TRBV12-3 or TRBV12-4 to TRBJ2-1; a tentative D match to TRBD2 spans 7 bases. The source of this sequence is a man between 18 and 35 years old who received the YFV17D yellow fever vaccine. The base sequence is TGTGCCAGCAGCCGAGGGGGGGCCTTGTGGCAGTTCTTC. Translated, this gives CASSRGGALWQFF.